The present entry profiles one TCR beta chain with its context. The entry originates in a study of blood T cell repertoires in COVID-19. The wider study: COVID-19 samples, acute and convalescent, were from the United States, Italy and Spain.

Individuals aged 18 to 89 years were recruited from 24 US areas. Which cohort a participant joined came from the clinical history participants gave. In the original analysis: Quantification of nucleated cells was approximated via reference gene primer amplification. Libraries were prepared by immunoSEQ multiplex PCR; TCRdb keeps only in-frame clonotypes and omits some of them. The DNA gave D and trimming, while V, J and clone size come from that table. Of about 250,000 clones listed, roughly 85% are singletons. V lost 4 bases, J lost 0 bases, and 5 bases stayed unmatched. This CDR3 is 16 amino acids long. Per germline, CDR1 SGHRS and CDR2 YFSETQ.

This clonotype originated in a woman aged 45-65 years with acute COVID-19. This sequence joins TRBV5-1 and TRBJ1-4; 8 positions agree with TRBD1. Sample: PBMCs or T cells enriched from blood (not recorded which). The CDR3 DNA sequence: TGCGCCAGCAGCGCCTGGACAGGGTCAACTAATGAAAAACTGTTTTTT. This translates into CASSAWTGSTNEKLFF.